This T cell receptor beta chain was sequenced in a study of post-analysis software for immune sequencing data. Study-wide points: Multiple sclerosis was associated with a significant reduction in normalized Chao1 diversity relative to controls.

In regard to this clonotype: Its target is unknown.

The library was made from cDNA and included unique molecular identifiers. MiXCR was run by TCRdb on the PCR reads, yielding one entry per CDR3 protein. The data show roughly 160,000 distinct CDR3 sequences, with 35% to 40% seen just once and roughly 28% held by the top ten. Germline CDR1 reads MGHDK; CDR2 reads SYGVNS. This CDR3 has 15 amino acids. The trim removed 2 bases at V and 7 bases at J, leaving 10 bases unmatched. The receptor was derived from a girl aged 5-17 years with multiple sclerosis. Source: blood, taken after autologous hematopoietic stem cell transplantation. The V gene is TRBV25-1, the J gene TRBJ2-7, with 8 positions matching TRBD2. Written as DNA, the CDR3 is TGTGCCAGCAGTGAAGGAAGTATACTAGCGGTAGAGCAGTACTTC. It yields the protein CASSEGSILAVEQYF.